This T cell receptor (beta chain) came from a study of shared clonotypes between healthy human individuals. Study-level background: CD4 naive cells filled three plates per donor, CD4 memory three, CD8 naive two and CD8 memory one. Study results and caveats: Estimated richness values were generally larger in naive subsets than in memory subsets. Sequencing depth was predicted to influence how clonotypes are shared among donors.

CD45RO negativity and positive selection for CCR7 defined naive CD8 cells, a population that excluded terminally differentiated effector memory CD45RA+ cells. J was trimmed by 2 bases and V by 1 base; bases with no gene match: 5. Germline V gene lookup returns CDR1 LGHNA and CDR2 YSLEER. The CDR3 is made up of 15 amino acids. Concerning this clone: The target antigen is unknown.

On sorted subsets, replicate PCRs used 200 to 250 ng DNA, or 30,000 or so T cell genomes. Method: immunoSEQ multiplex PCR; TCRdb's copy keeps in-frame clones and lacks some. The table lists 1.5 million to 2.5 million clones, less than 95% of them singletons, with 1% to 1.5% in the top ten. This receptor was identified in a man aged 18 to 29 in good health. This chain connects TRBV4-3 to TRBJ2-7; TRBD2 agrees at 7 bases. What was sequenced was naive CD8+ T cells sorted from blood. CDR3 DNA: TGCGCCAGCAGCCAAGCCCCTGCGGGAGCCTACGAGCAGTACTTC. Residues: CASSQAPAGAYEQYF.